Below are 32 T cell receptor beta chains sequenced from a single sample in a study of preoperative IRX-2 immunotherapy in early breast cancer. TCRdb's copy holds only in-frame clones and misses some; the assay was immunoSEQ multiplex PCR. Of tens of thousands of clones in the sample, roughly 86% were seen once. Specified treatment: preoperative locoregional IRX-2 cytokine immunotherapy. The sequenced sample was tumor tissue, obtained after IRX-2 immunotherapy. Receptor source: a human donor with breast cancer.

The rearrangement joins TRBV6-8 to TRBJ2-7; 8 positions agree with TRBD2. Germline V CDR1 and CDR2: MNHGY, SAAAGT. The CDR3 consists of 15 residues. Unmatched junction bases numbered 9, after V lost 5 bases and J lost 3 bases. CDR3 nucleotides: TGTGCCAGCAGTGAGGGACTAGGGCCCCACTACGAGCAGTACTTC. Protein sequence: CASSEGLGPHYEQYF.

CDR3 in amino acids: CASSLDQGPYEQYF. Here the CDR3 DNA reads TGTGCCAGCAGCTTGGATCAGGGTCCGTACGAGCAGTACTTC. V gene TRBV7-7 combines with J gene TRBJ2-7, with D possibly matching TRBD1 (5 bases). The V gene's germline CDR1 is SSHAT and CDR2 FNYEAQ (reference sequence). This CDR3 has 14 residues. Trimming took off 3 bases at V and 4 bases at J, with 13 bases between the two ends.

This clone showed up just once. The CDR3 region is CASSLVGRGSSTDTQYF. The CDR3 DNA reads as TGCGCCAGCAGCTTGGTAGGGCGTGGGTCGAGCACAGATACGCAGTATTTT. The chain uses TRBV5-1 and TRBJ2-3; D remains ambiguous. V was shortened by 0 bases and J by 0 bases, with 14 bases between the two germline ends. The germline gives CDR1 SGHRS, CDR2 YFSETQ. The CDR3 contains 17 residues.

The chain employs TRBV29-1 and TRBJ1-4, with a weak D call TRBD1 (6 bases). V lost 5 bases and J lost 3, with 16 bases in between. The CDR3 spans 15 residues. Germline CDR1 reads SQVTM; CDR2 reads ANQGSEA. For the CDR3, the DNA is TGCAGCGTTCGGGCAGGGGTGCGGTCTAATGAAAAACTGTTTTTT. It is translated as CSVRAGVRSNEKLFF.

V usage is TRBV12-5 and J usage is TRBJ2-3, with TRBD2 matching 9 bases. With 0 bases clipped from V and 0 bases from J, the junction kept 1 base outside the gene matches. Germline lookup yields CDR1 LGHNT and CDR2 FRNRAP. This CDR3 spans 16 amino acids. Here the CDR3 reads CASGLVTSGSTDTQYF. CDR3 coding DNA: TGTGCTAGTGGTTTGGTAACTAGCGGGAGCACAGATACGCAGTATTTT.

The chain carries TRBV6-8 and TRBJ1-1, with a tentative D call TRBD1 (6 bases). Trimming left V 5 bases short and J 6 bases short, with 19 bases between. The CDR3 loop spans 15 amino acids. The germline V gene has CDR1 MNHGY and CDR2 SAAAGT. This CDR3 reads CASSHKGGVISEAFF. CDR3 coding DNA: TGTGCCAGCAGTCACAAGGGGGGCGTAATCTCTGAAGCTTTCTTT.

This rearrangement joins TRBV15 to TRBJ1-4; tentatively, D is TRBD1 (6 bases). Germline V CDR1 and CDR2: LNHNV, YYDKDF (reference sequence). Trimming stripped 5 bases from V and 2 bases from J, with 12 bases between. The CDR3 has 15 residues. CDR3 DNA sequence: TGTGCCACCAGCGCTACAGGGCATACTAATGAAAAACTGTTTTTT. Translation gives CATSATGHTNEKLFF. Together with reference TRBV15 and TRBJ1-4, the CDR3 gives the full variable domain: DAMVIQNPRYQVTQFGKPVTLSCSQTLNHNVMYWYQQKSSQAPKLLFHYYDKDFNNEADTPDNFQSRRPNTSFCFLDIRSPGLGDTAMYLCATSATGHTNEKLFFGSGTQLSVL.

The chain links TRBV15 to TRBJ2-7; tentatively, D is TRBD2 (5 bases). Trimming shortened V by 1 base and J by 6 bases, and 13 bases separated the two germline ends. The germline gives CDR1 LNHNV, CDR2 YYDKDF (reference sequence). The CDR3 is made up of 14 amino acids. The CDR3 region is CATSRGSSGFEQYV. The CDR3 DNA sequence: TGTGCCACCAGCAGAGGGTCCTCGGGGTTCGAGCAGTACGTC.

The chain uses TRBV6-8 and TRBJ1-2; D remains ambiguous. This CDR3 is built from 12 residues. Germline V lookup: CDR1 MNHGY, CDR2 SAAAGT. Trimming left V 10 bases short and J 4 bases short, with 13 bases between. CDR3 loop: CATRLLGYGYTF. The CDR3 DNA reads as TGTGCCACCCGTCTCCTCGGCTATGGCTACACCTTC.

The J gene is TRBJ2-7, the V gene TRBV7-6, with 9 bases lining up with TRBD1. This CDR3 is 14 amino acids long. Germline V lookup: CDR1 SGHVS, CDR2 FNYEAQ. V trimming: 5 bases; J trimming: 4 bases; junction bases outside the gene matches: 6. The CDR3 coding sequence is TGTGCCAGCAGCCCCCGGGACAGGGATTACGAGCAGTACTTC. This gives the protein CASSPRDRDYEQYF.

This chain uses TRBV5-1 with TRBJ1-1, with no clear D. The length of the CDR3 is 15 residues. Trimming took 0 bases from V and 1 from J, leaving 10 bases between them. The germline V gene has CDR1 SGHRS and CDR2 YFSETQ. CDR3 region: CASSLAGVENTEAFF. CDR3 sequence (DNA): TGCGCCAGCAGCTTGGCCGGGGTCGAGAACACTGAAGCTTTCTTT.

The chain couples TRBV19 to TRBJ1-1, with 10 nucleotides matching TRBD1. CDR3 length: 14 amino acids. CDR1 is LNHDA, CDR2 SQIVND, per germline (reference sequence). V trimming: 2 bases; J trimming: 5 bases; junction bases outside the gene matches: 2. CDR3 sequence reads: CASSILGQGTEAFF. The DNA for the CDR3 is TGTGCCAGTAGTATATTGGGACAGGGGACTGAAGCTTTCTTT.

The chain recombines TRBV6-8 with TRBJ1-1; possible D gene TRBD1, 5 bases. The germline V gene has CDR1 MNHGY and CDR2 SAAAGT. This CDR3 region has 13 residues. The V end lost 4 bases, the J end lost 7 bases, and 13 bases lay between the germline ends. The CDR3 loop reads CASSSALTDEAFF. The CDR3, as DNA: TGTGCCAGCAGTTCCGCCCTGACAGATGAAGCTTTCTTT.

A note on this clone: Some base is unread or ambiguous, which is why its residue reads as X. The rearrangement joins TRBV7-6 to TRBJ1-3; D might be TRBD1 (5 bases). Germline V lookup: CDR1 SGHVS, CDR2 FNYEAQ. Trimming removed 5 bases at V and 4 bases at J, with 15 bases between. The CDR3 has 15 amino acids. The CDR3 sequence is CASSHVQXMGNTIYF. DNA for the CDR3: TGTGCCAGCAGCCACGTACAGGRGATGGGAAACACCATATATTTT.

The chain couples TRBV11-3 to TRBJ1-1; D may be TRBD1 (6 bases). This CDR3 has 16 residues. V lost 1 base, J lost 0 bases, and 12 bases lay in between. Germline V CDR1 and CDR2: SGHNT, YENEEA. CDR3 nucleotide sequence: TGTGCCAGCAGCTTAGTTGTTGGGACACTGAACACTGAAGCTTTCTTT. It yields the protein CASSLVVGTLNTEAFF.

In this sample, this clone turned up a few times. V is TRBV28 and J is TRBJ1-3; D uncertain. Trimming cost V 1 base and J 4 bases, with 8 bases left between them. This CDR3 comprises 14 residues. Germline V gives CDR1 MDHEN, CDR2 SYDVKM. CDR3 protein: CASSLFGLGNTIYF. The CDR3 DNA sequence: TGTGCCAGCAGTTTATTTGGGTTGGGAAACACCATATATTTT.

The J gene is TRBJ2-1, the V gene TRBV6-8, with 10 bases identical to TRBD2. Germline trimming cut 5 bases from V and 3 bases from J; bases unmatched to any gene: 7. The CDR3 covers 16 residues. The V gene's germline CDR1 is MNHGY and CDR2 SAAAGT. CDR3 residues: CASSTRASGSYNEQFF. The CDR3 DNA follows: TGTGCCAGCAGTACCCGGGCTAGCGGGAGCTACAATGAGCAGTTCTTC.

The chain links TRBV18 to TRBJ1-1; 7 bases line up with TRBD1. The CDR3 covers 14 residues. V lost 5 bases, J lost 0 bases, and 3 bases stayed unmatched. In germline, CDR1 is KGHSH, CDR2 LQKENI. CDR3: CASSGDRMNTEAFF. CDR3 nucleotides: TGTGCCAGCTCAGGGGACAGAATGAACACTGAAGCTTTCTTT.

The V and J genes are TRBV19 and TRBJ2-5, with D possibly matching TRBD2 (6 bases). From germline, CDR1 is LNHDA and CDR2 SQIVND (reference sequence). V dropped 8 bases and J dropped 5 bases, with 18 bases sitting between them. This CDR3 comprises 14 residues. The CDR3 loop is CASSERWGVETQYF. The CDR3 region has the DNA TGTGCCAGTTCAGAAAGATGGGGGGTTGAGACCCAGTACTTC.

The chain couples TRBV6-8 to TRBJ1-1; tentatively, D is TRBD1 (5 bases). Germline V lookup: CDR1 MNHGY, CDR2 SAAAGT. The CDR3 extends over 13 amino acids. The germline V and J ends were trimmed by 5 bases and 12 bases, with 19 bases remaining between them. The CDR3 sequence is CASSQGLEEGPFF. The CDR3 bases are TGTGCCAGCAGTCAGGGACTCGAAGAGGGGCCTTTCTTT.

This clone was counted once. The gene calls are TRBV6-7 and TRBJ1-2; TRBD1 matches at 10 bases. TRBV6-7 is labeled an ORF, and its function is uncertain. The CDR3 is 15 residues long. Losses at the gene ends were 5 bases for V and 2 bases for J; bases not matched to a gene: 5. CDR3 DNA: TGTGCCAGCAGTCAGACAGGGGGCTCGAACTATGGCTACACCTTC. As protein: CASSQTGGSNYGYTF.

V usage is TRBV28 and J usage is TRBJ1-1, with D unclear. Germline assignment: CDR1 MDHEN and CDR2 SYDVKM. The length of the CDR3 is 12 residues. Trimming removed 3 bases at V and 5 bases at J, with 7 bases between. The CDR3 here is CASSFGRTEAFF. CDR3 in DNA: TGTGCCAGCAGTTTTGGGCGGACTGAAGCTTTCTTT.

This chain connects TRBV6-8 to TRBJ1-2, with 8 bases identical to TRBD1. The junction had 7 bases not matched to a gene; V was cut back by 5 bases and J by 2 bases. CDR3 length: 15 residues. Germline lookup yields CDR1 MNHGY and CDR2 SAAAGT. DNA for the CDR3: TGTGCCAGCAGTGCTTCCGGGACAGGCAACTATGGCTACACCTTC. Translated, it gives CASSASGTGNYGYTF.

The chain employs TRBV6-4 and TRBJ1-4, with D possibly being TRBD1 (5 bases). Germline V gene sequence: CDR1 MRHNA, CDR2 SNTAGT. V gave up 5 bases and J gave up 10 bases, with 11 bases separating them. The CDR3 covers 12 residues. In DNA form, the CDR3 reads TGTGCCAGCAGTACCAGTAGGGGAAAACTGTTTTTT. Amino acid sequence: CASSTSRGKLFF.

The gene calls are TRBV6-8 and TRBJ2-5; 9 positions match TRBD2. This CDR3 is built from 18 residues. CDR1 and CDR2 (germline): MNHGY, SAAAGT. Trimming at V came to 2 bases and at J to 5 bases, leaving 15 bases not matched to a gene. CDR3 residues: CASSYPIKAGGTRETQYF. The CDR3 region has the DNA TGTGCCAGCAGTTACCCGATTAAAGCGGGAGGTACGCGGGAGACCCAGTACTTC.

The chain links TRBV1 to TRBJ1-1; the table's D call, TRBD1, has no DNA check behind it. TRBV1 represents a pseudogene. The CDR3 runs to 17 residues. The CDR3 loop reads CASSQSRLSQGRTEAFF. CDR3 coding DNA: TGCGCCAGCAGCCAAAGCCGTTTATCACAGGGGCGCACTGAAGCTTTCTTT.

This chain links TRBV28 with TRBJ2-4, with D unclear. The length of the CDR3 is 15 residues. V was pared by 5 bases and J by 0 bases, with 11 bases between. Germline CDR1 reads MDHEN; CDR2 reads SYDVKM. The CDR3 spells CASSLLGLAKNIQYF. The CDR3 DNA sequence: TGTGCCAGCAGTCTTCTGGGCCTAGCCAAAAACATTCAGTACTTC.

The CDR3 loop is CASGLSRDEQFF. As DNA, the CDR3 is TGTGCCAGCGGCCTTTCTAGGGATGAGCAGTTCTTC. The chain has TRBV6-8 and TRBJ2-1, with D uncertain. Trimming shortened V by 8 bases and J by 8 bases, and 13 bases separated the two germline ends. This CDR3 spans 12 amino acids. The V gene's germline CDR1 is MNHGY and CDR2 SAAAGT.

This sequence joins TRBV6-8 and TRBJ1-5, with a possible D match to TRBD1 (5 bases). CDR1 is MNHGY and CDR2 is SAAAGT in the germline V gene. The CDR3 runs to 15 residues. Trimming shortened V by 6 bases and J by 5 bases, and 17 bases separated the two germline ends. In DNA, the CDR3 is TGTGCCAGCAGCCCTCGACTAGAAGGGGATCAGCCCCAGCATTTT. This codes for CASSPRLEGDQPQHF.

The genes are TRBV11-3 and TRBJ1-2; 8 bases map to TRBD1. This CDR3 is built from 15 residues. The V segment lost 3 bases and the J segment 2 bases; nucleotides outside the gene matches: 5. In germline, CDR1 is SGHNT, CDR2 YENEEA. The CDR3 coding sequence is TGTGCCAGCAGCTTTTTACAGGGGGAGAACTATGGCTACACCTTC. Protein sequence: CASSFLQGENYGYTF.

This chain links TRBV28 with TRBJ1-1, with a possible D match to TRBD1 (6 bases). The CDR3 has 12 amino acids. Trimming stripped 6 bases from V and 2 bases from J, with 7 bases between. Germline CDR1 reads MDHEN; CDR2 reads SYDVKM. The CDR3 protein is CASRDSNTEAFF. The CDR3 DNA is TGTGCCAGCAGGGACAGCAACACTGAAGCTTTCTTT. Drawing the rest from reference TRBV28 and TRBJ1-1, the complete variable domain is DVKVTQSSRYLVKRTGEKVFLECVQDMDHENMFWYRQDPGLGLRLIYFSYDVKMKEKGDIPEGYSVSREKKERFSLILESASTNQTSMYLCASRDSNTEAFFGQGTRLTVV.

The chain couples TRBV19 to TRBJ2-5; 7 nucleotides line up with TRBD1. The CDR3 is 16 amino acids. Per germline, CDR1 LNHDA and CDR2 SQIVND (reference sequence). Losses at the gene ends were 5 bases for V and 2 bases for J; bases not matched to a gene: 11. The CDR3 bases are TGTGCCAGTAGTCGGACACAAATGGGACAGCAAGAGACCCAGTACTTC. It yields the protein CASSRTQMGQQETQYF.